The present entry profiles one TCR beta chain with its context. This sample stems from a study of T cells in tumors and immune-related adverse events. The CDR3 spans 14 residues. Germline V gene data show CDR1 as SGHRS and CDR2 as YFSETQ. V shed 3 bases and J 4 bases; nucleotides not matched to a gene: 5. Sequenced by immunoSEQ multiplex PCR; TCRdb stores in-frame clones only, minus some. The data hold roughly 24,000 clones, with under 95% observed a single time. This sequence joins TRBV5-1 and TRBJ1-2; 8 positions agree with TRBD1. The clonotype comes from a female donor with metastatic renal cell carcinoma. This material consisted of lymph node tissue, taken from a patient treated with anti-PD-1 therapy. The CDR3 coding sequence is TGCGCCAGCAGCTCGTTACAGGGGGGCTATGGCTACACCTTC. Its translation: CASSSLQGGYGYTF.